A selection of T cell receptor beta chains follows, all from one sample in a study of response to subunit inactivated influenza vaccine. MiXCR was run by TCRdb on the RT-PCR reads, yielding one entry per CDR3 protein. The table shows over 150,000 distinct CDR3 sequences, with around 10% occurring only once. Here the sequenced sample was CD8+ T cells sorted from PBMCs, taken about 23 months after vaccination. These receptors all come from a man aged 50 to 75 who received an inactivated influenza vaccine. CDR3s leave out the opening cysteine and the closing phenylalanine or tryptophan. D genes are given only for firm matches.

>TRBJ1-1|.|TRBV5-1
ASSWGGRDEAF
>TRBJ2-7|TRBD2|TRBV20-1
SASTSGPYEQY
>TRBJ2-7|.|TRBV6-5
ASGHAYEQY
>TRBJ2-7|.|TRBV12-3/TRBV12-4
ASRDGTYEQY
>TRBJ2-2|.|TRBV7-9
ASSFYTSWTGELF
>TRBJ2-7|.|TRBV4-3
ASSQNPFDYEQY
>TRBJ2-1|TRBD2|TRBV28
ASSPTGTSGRYEQF
>TRBJ2-3|TRBD1|TRBV14
ASSPRPGQGAQSGDTQY
>TRBJ2-7|TRBD2|TRBV29-1
SVLAASYEQY
>TRBJ2-3|.|TRBV5-6
ASSPGLKGDTQY
>TRBJ1-2|.|TRBV6-1
ASSEVGGANYGYT